This TCR beta chain is from a study of cytomegalovirus exposure and HLA in healthy donors. PCR employed 60 Vbeta and 13 Jbeta primers. This table comes from immunoSEQ multiplex PCR, and its TCRdb copy is limited to in-frame clones, with some not included. The table lists about 72,000 clones, around 80% of them singletons. Findings and limits, study-wide: Most TCR sequences showed up rarely, but some public TCRs showed up in many donors.

Per germline, CDR1 SNHLY and CDR2 FYNNEI. The CDR3 extends over 15 amino acids. The V end was cut by 2 bases, the J end by 1 base, with 11 bases between. Turning to this clone: Antigen: not known.

The gene calls are TRBV2 and TRBJ2-5; TRBD2 might be the D (5 bases). This sequence was found in a man aged 18 to 29 in good health and CMV-seronegative. The source material was PBMCs. Here the CDR3 DNA reads TGTGCCAGCAGTGAATGGATCCTAGCCCAAGAGACCCAGTACTTC. It codes for CASSEWILAQETQYF.